A selection of T cell receptor beta chains follows, all from one sample in a study of T cell responses to AZD1222 COVID-19 vaccine. Sequenced by immunoSEQ multiplex PCR; TCRdb stores in-frame clones only, minus some. Of 25,000 or so clones in the sample, roughly 84% were seen once. The source was peripheral blood, collected 28 days after the second AZD1222 dose. Source of these receptors: an adult who received the AZD1222 COVID-19 vaccine. The CDR3 runs from the conserved cysteine through the conserved F or W. D genes are given only for firm matches. The listing skips clone size in some rows; elsewhere it reads once, few, many or a size class.

TRBJ2-3 | - | - | 14 | TRBV30 | TGTGCCTGGATTGACACCGGGAGCACAGATACGCAGTATTTT | CAWIDTGSTDTQYF
TRBJ1-2 | - | TRBD1 | 14 | TRBV27 | TGTGCCAGCAGTTCTATCGGACAGGGTCATGGCTACACCTTC | CASSSIGQGHGYTF
TRBJ2-3 | - | - | 14 | TRBV6-5 | TGTGCCAGCAGCGAGCGGGTGAGCACAGATACGCAGTATTTT | CASSERVSTDTQYF
TRBJ1-3 | once | TRBD1 | 13 | TRBV6-5 | TGTGCCAGCAGTTTGACAGGGGGAAACACCATATATTTT | CASSLTGGNTIYF
TRBJ1-1 | medium-sized | - | 15 | TRBV7-8 | TGTGCCAGCAGCTTATTTGAGGGTATGAACACTGAAGCTTTCTTT | CASSLFEGMNTEAFF
TRBJ1-5 | - | - | 15 | TRBV2 | TGTGCCAGCAAACAGGACAGCCATAGCAATCAGCCCCAGCATTTT | CASKQDSHSNQPQHF
TRBJ1-2 | - | - | 14 | TRBV7-9 | TGTGCCAGCAACTTTGGGAGTCGGAGTAATGGCTACACCTTC | CASNFGSRSNGYTF
TRBJ2-5 | - | - | 16 | TRBV10-3 | TGTGCCATCAGTGAGTCGGAGGGAGGCTGGGGAGAGACCCAGTACTTC | CAISESEGGWGETQYF
TRBJ2-1 | - | - | 14 | TRBV5-1 | TGCGCCAGCAGCTTGGGGGAGGTGGATAATGAGCAGTTCTTC | CASSLGEVDNEQFF
TRBJ2-3 | once | - | 15 | TRBV5-4 | TGTGCCAGCAGCTTGAAGGGTTCTAGCACAGATACGCAGTATTTT | CASSLKGSSTDTQYF
TRBJ2-5 | - | - | 13 | TRBV27 | TGTGCCAGCAGTTTCAGGTCTGAAGAGACCCAGTACTTC | CASSFRSEETQYF
TRBJ2-7 | - | - | 12 | TRBV18 | TGTGCCAGCTCACCAACTAGTTGGGTGCAGTACTTC | CASSPTSWVQYF
TRBJ2-5 | - | - | 11 | TRBV12-3/TRBV12-4 | TGTGCCAGCAGCGTTCTAGAGACCCAGTACTTC | CASSVLETQYF
TRBJ1-4 | - | TRBD1 | 18 | TRBV30 | TGTGCCTGGGATCCGGGACAGGGGCTCATAGGGACTAATGAAAAACTGTTTTTT | CAWDPGQGLIGTNEKLFF
TRBJ1-5 | - | - | 15 | TRBV30 | TGTGCCTGGAGTCCTGGGGGTGGTGGCAATCAGCCCCAGCATTTT | CAWSPGGGGNQPQHF
TRBJ2-7 | - | TRBD2 | 17 | TRBV19 | TGTGCCAGTAGTATAGCCACGACTAGCGGGAGCTCCTACGAGCAGTACTTC | CASSIATTSGSSYEQYF
TRBJ1-2 | - | - | 15 | TRBV3-1/TRBV3-2 | TGTGCCAGCAGCCAAGGGAGGGGGTGGAACTATGGCTACACCTTC | CASSQGRGWNYGYTF
TRBJ2-3 | - | - | 13 | TRBV30 | TGTGCCTGGACTAGGGGGAGCACAGATACGCAGTATTTT | CAWTRGSTDTQYF
TRBJ2-7 | - | - | 14 | TRBV7-8 | TGTGCCAGCACGCCGCAGGACGGAGTCTACGAGCAGTACTTC | CASTPQDGVYEQYF
TRBJ1-3 | - | - | 15 | TRBV7-2 | TGTGCCAGCAGCACACAGGGTTCAAGGGGAAACACCATATATTTT | CASSTQGSRGNTIYF
TRBJ2-7 | - | TRBD1 | 16 | TRBV4-3 | TGCGCCAGCAGCCAAGACTCGGACAGGGGATATTACGAGCAGTACTTC | CASSQDSDRGYYEQYF
TRBJ1-2 | - | - | 13 | TRBV11-2 | TGTGCCAGCAGCTCCGATCGGGACTATGGCTACACCTTC | CASSSDRDYGYTF
TRBJ1-1 | - | TRBD1 | 14 | TRBV5-6 | TGTGCCAGCAGCTTGGCAGGGGGCTTCACTGAAGCTTTCTTT | CASSLAGGFTEAFF
TRBJ1-1 | - | - | 14 | TRBV7-8 | TGTGCCAGCAGCTTAGCGCCGGACCATTCTGAAGCTTTCTTT | CASSLAPDHSEAFF
TRBJ2-5 | - | TRBD2 | 14 | TRBV5-1 | TGCGCCAGCAGCTTTGGACTAGAGAAAGAGACCCAGTACTTC | CASSFGLEKETQYF
TRBJ2-7 | - | - | 16 | TRBV6-2/TRBV6-3 | TGTGCCAGCAGTTACTCGAAGAAGACACGATCATACGAGCAGTACTTC | CASSYSKKTRSYEQYF
TRBJ2-1 | - | TRBD2 | 16 | TRBV3-1/TRBV3-2 | TGTGCCAGCAGCCAAGATAGTAGCGGGAGTGTCAATGAGCAGTTCTTC | CASSQDSSGSVNEQFF
TRBJ1-6 | - | - | 13 | TRBV6-1 | TGTGCCAGCAGTGAAGGGGGGGGTTCACCCCTCCACTTT | CASSEGGGSPLHF
TRBJ2-3 | - | TRBD1 | 16 | TRBV5-5 | TGTGCCAGCAGCCGCGGACAGGGCAGGGGCACAGATACGCAGTATTTT | CASSRGQGRGTDTQYF
TRBJ1-4 | - | - | 12 | TRBV6-5 | TGTGCCAGCAGTTCCAATAATGAAAAACTGTTTTTT | CASSSNNEKLFF
TRBJ1-5 | - | - | 14 | TRBV19 | TGTGCCAGTAGTATAATCGTGGGACACCAGCCCCAGCATTTT | CASSIIVGHQPQHF
TRBJ2-3 | - | - | 12 | TRBV29-1 | TGCAGCCTTGCGGAGAGGGTAGATACGCAGTATTTT | CSLAERVDTQYF
TRBJ2-2 | - | TRBD2 | 15 | TRBV15 | TGTGCCACCAGCAGAGAGGCGGGAGAAGTCGGGGAGCTGTTTTTT | CATSREAGEVGELFF
TRBJ2-3 | - | - | 12 | TRBV2 | TGTGCCAGTGGGACCTCAGCGGATACGCAGTATTTT | CASGTSADTQYF
TRBJ2-5 | few | - | 12 | TRBV27 | TGTGCCAGCAGTTTACGGCAAGAGACCCAGTACTTC | CASSLRQETQYF
TRBJ1-5 | - | TRBD1 | 15 | TRBV28 | TGTGCCACTAAACAGGGGGATAGGGGCAATCAGCCCCAGCATTTT | CATKQGDRGNQPQHF
TRBJ1-1 | once | - | 12 | TRBV13 | TGTGCCAGCAGACGGGGGAACACTGAAGCTTTCTTT | CASRRGNTEAFF
TRBJ2-5 | once | TRBD2 | 15 | TRBV28 | TGTGCCAGCATGGGGGCTAGCGGGAATCAAGAGACCCAGTACTTC | CASMGASGNQETQYF
TRBJ1-3 | - | - | 17 | TRBV3-1/TRBV3-2 | TGTGCCAGCAGCCAACCAACAACAGGGAACTCTGGAAACACCATATATTTT | CASSQPTTGNSGNTIYF
TRBJ2-7 | - | TRBD1 | 15 | TRBV5-1 | TGCGCCAGCAGCTCGCGACAGGGTCTTGGCTACGAGCAGTACTTC | CASSSRQGLGYEQYF
TRBJ2-7 | few | TRBD2 | 14 | TRBV7-2 | TGTGCCAGCAGCTTGGGACTAGCCCTATCCGAGCAGTACTTC | CASSLGLALSEQYF
TRBJ2-1 | - | - | 15 | TRBV6-4 | TGTGCCAGCAGTGACTCAGCGGGCTCCTACAATGAGCAGTTCTTC | CASSDSAGSYNEQFF
TRBJ1-2 | - | - | 15 | TRBV28 | TGTGCCAGCAGTTTTGCGGGGGCAGGGAACTATGGCTACACCTTC | CASSFAGAGNYGYTF
TRBJ2-7 | - | TRBD2 | 14 | TRBV2 | TGTGCCAGCACCGCACTAGCGGGGATGCACGAGCAGTACTTC | CASTALAGMHEQYF
TRBJ1-5 | - | - | 13 | TRBV28 | TGTGCCAGCGGTAACATACCAGATCAGCCCCAGCATTTT | CASGNIPDQPQHF
TRBJ2-5 | - | TRBD2 | 15 | TRBV7-3 | TGTGCCAGCAGCCGCAGATCTAGCGGACAAGAGACCCAGTACTTC | CASSRRSSGQETQYF
TRBJ2-4 | - | - | 12 | TRBV29-1 | TGCAGCGTTATACAGGGAGGGGACATTCAGTACTTC | CSVIQGGDIQYF
TRBJ2-5 | - | TRBD2 | 18 | TRBV11-2 | TGTGCCAGCAGCTCTCGGACTAGCGGGAGGCCCCGCCAAGAGACCCAGTACTTC | CASSSRTSGRPRQETQYF
TRBJ1-1 | - | - | 11 | TRBV10-3 | TGTGCCATCAGTGGGGGGCGCGAAGCTTTCTTT | CAISGGREAFF
TRBJ1-4 | - | - | 14 | TRBV5-5 | TGTGCCAGCAGCTGGGGGTCGGGTAATGAAAAACTGTTTTTT | CASSWGSGNEKLFF
TRBJ1-1 | - | TRBD1 | 15 | TRBV15 | TGTGCCACCAGCAATTCCTTGAGTCGGGGACAGAGGGCTTTCTTT | CATSNSLSRGQRAFF
TRBJ2-7 | - | - | 15 | TRBV5-8 | TGTGCCAGCAGCTCGGGGTATCTTCTGGGCTACGAGCAGTACTTC | CASSSGYLLGYEQYF
TRBJ2-7 | - | - | 14 | TRBV5-4 | TGTGCCAGCAGCTTCGAGGGAGGTGTGTACGAGCAGTACTTC | CASSFEGGVYEQYF
TRBJ2-7 | - | - | 12 | TRBV28 | TGTGCCAGCAGTGGGGACGGTTACGAGCAGTACTTC | CASSGDGYEQYF